This entry describes one TCR beta chain. The data were produced by immunoSEQ multiplex PCR, yet TCRdb's version contains in-frame clones alone and is incomplete. The top ten clones hold about an eighth of a sample with around 23,000 clones, 85% to 90% of them seen once. Time point here: cycle 4 day 1 (C4D1), after less than 7 weeks of nivolumab. The patients all showed relapse after autologous stem cell transplantation, while their brentuximab vedotin exposure varied. This record comes from a study of PD-1 blockade in classical Hodgkin lymphoma. The CDR3 covers 17 residues. V lost 5 bases and J 0 bases, leaving 20 bases between the germline ends. Per germline, CDR1 SGHAT and CDR2 FQNNGV.

This material consisted of peripheral blood mononuclear cells (PBMCs), taken before the fourth cycle of nivolumab. This clonotype was obtained from a human donor with classical Hodgkin lymphoma. The chain recombines TRBV11-2 with TRBJ2-7; D tentatively fits TRBD1 or TRBD2 (5 bases each). Here the CDR3 reads CASSPPRGVVRSYEQYF. Here the CDR3 DNA reads TGTGCCAGCAGCCCGCCCAGAGGGGTAGTGCGCTCCTACGAGCAGTACTTC.